A selection of T cell receptor beta chains follows, all from one sample in a study of immune heterogeneity within non-small cell lung tumors. TCRdb re-called the multiplex PCR reads through MiXCR, storing one row per CDR3 protein. The data show around 15,000 distinct CDR3 sequences, more than 30% seen once. Sequencing was done on a sample of lung tumor tissue. The source is a woman aged 50 to 60 with non-small cell lung cancer. The CDR3 runs from the conserved cysteine through the conserved F or W. D genes are given only for firm matches. Clone size appears in some rows only: once, few, many, or a class for an expanded clone.

cdr3_nt: TGCAGTGCTAGAGAGGGGACGGGCAATCAGCCCCAGCATTTT; cdr3_aa: CSAREGTGNQPQHF; d_call: NA; clone_size: many; v_call: TRBV20-1; j_call: TRBJ1-5
cdr3_nt: TGTGCCAGCAGCCGAACCGGACAGTGGGCAGGGCAGCCCCAGCATTTT; cdr3_aa: CASSRTGQWAGQPQHF; d_call: NA; clone_size: NA; v_call: TRBV28; j_call: TRBJ1-5
cdr3_nt: TGTGCCAGCAGTTTTGATATTATGAACACTGAAGCTTTCTTT; cdr3_aa: CASSFDIMNTEAFF; d_call: NA; clone_size: many; v_call: TRBV28; j_call: TRBJ1-1
cdr3_nt: TGTGCCAGTAGACGAACAGGACATGGCACAGATACGCAGTATTTT; cdr3_aa: CASRRTGHGTDTQYF; d_call: NA; clone_size: NA; v_call: TRBV19; j_call: TRBJ2-3
cdr3_nt: TGTGCCAGCAGCCCACGGGACAGCAGACTCTACGAGCAGTACTTC; cdr3_aa: CASSPRDSRLYEQYF; d_call: TRBD1; clone_size: few; v_call: TRBV7-9; j_call: TRBJ2-7
cdr3_nt: TGCAGTGCTATGAGGACGGATTATAGCAATCACCCCCAGCATTTT; cdr3_aa: CSAMRTDYSNHPQHF; d_call: NA; clone_size: NA; v_call: TRBV20-1; j_call: TRBJ1-5
cdr3_nt: TGTGCCATCAGCCAGGGTGAGGGTAATGAAAAACTGTTTTTT; cdr3_aa: CAISQGEGNEKLFF; d_call: NA; clone_size: many; v_call: TRBV10-3; j_call: TRBJ1-4
cdr3_nt: TGCAGCGTTGCGAATCAGGAGCAGTTCTTC; cdr3_aa: CSVANQEQFF; d_call: NA; clone_size: NA; v_call: TRBV29-1; j_call: TRBJ2-1
cdr3_nt: TGCGCCAGCAGTGATGTGGTCCTAGCGGGGGGGAATGGCAATGAGCAGTTCTTC; cdr3_aa: CASSDVVLAGGNGNEQFF; d_call: TRBD2; clone_size: many; v_call: TRBV10-1; j_call: TRBJ2-1
cdr3_nt: TGTGCCAGCAGTTTGGGGGCACTCGTTCGCGAGCAGTACTTC; cdr3_aa: CASSLGALVREQYF; d_call: NA; clone_size: many; v_call: TRBV28; j_call: TRBJ2-7
cdr3_nt: TGTGCCAGCAGCTTAGATGGGTGGGGACCGCTGGCCTACGAGCAGTACTTC; cdr3_aa: CASSLDGWGPLAYEQYF; d_call: NA; clone_size: medium-sized; v_call: TRBV11-3; j_call: TRBJ2-7
cdr3_nt: TGTGCCACCAGCAGATCCGACAGGGACGAGCAGTACTTC; cdr3_aa: CATSRSDRDEQYF; d_call: TRBD1; clone_size: medium-sized; v_call: TRBV15; j_call: TRBJ2-7
cdr3_nt: TGTGCCAGCATCTTAAGAAGCACTGAAGCTTTCTTT; cdr3_aa: CASILRSTEAFF; d_call: NA; clone_size: NA; v_call: TRBV7-2; j_call: TRBJ1-1
cdr3_nt: TGTGCCAGCAGCCACGATCGGGGTAAGGCTTTCTTT; cdr3_aa: CASSHDRGKAFF; d_call: NA; clone_size: many; v_call: TRBV3-1; j_call: TRBJ1-1
cdr3_nt: TGTGCCAGCAGTTCCGCGTCGGGGTCGGGGGACAATCAGCCCCAGCATTTT; cdr3_aa: CASSSASGSGDNQPQHF; d_call: NA; clone_size: medium-sized; v_call: TRBV12-3/TRBV12-4; j_call: TRBJ1-5
cdr3_nt: TGTGCCAGCGGTGAACAAGGCCCCTCTAACAATGGCTACACCTTC; cdr3_aa: CASGEQGPSNNGYTF; d_call: NA; clone_size: NA; v_call: TRBV6-2/TRBV6-3; j_call: TRBJ1-2
cdr3_nt: TGTGCCATCAGTGAGTCGAGTGTGCCCGCAGGCGAGCAGTACTTC; cdr3_aa: CAISESSVPAGEQYF; d_call: NA; clone_size: medium-sized; v_call: TRBV10-3; j_call: TRBJ2-7
cdr3_nt: TGTGCCAGCAGCCAAGTGAGGTCTGGGGCCAACGTCCTGACTTTC; cdr3_aa: CASSQVRSGANVLTF; d_call: NA; clone_size: NA; v_call: TRBV3-1; j_call: TRBJ2-6
cdr3_nt: TGTGCCAGCAGCTTACCGCCGGGACAGGGACCGTACGAGCAGTACTTC; cdr3_aa: CASSLPPGQGPYEQYF; d_call: TRBD1; clone_size: NA; v_call: TRBV7-8; j_call: TRBJ2-7
cdr3_nt: TGTGCCAGCAGCCTTTCAGGGGGGGGTGGCTACACCTTC; cdr3_aa: CASSLSGGGGYTF; d_call: TRBD1; clone_size: many; v_call: TRBV27; j_call: TRBJ1-2
cdr3_nt: TGCGCCAGCAGCCTTTGGGGGCCCTCTGACTACACCTTC; cdr3_aa: CASSLWGPSDYTF; d_call: NA; clone_size: medium-sized; v_call: TRBV5-1; j_call: TRBJ1-2
cdr3_nt: TGTGCCAGCTCCGGGACAGGGGGCATGGATGAGCAGTTCTTC; cdr3_aa: CASSGTGGMDEQFF; d_call: TRBD1; clone_size: NA; v_call: TRBV11-2; j_call: TRBJ2-1
cdr3_nt: TGTGCCAGCAGTTTCTCCTGGGACAGGGAAACGTACGAGCAGTACTTC; cdr3_aa: CASSFSWDRETYEQYF; d_call: TRBD1; clone_size: medium-sized; v_call: TRBV28; j_call: TRBJ2-7
cdr3_nt: TGTGCCAGCAGTTTTGGCAGCAAAGGCGAAAAACTGTTTTTT; cdr3_aa: CASSFGSKGEKLFF; d_call: NA; clone_size: NA; v_call: TRBV27; j_call: TRBJ1-4
cdr3_nt: TGTGCCAGCAGTCTGGACAGGGTCAATCAGCCCCAGCATTTT; cdr3_aa: CASSLDRVNQPQHF; d_call: TRBD1; clone_size: many; v_call: TRBV12-3/TRBV12-4; j_call: TRBJ1-5
cdr3_nt: TGTGCCAGCAGTTACGAACAGACGTCATTTAATGAAAAACTGTTTTTT; cdr3_aa: CASSYEQTSFNEKLFF; d_call: NA; clone_size: many; v_call: TRBV7-9; j_call: TRBJ1-4
cdr3_nt: TGTGCCAGCAGTCAGTTCCGGGGTGCCTACGAGCAGTACTTC; cdr3_aa: CASSQFRGAYEQYF; d_call: NA; clone_size: NA; v_call: TRBV27; j_call: TRBJ2-7
cdr3_nt: TGTGCCAGCAGCAGGGGCTCTGACTACGAGCAGTACTTC; cdr3_aa: CASSRGSDYEQYF; d_call: NA; clone_size: NA; v_call: TRBV27; j_call: TRBJ2-7
cdr3_nt: TGCGCCAGCAGCCAATTGGCCAGGGGAGTTGGCTACACCTTC; cdr3_aa: CASSQLARGVGYTF; d_call: NA; clone_size: few; v_call: TRBV4-1; j_call: TRBJ1-2